This T cell receptor beta chain was sequenced for a study of response to subunit inactivated influenza vaccine. TCRdb reanalysed the RT-PCR reads using MiXCR and keeps one entry per CDR3 protein. The table includes hundreds of thousands of distinct CDR3 sequences, 12% to 15% detected once. This clonotype came up a few times. Antigen unknown. Findings and caveats of the study: With each seasonal influenza vaccination, the authors suggested, few new T cells are recruited.

The sequencing used PBMCs from blood, collected 14 days before vaccination. This receptor was identified in a man aged 50 or older who received an inactivated influenza vaccine.

As DNA, the CDR3 is TGCGCCAGCAGCGGGACTAGCGGGGGACCCCCAGGACAAGAGACCCAGTACTTC. Its translation is CASSGTSGGPPGQETQYF. The chain links TRBV5-1 to TRBJ2-5; 14 bases align to TRBD2. V lost 4 bases to trimming and J lost 2 bases; unmatched junction nucleotides: 10. The CDR3 totals 18 residues. From germline, CDR1 is SGHRS and CDR2 YFSETQ.